The next 3 T cell receptor beta chains were all read from a single sample in a study of cytomegalovirus exposure and HLA in healthy donors. In the PCR, 60 Vbeta and 13 Jbeta primers were used. The assay was immunoSEQ multiplex PCR, and TCRdb's table has in-frame clones only and misses some. The sample lists fewer than 150,000 clones, more than 60% occurring once. Sequences were obtained from PBMCs. These receptors originate from a middle-aged woman in good health and CMV-seropositive.

The rearrangement joins TRBV4-1 to TRBJ1-1; the match to TRBD1 covers 7 bases. This CDR3 has 15 residues. Trimming took 3 bases from V and 5 from J; bases not matched to a gene: 9. Germline V gene sequence: CDR1 MGHRA, CDR2 YSYEKL. CDR3 amino acids: CASSHSPDRATEAFF. CDR3 bases: TGCGCCAGCAGCCACTCACCAGACAGGGCGACTGAAGCTTTCTTT.

The J gene is TRBJ1-1, the V gene TRBV6-1; perhaps TRBD1 as D (6 bases). Trimming removed 11 bases at V and 0 bases at J, with 13 bases between. This CDR3 spans 13 amino acids. The germline CDR1 and CDR2 sequences are MNHNS and SASEGT. CDR3 sequence reads: CAGTGHLNTEAFF. The DNA for the CDR3 is TGTGCCGGAACGGGACACTTGAACACTGAAGCTTTCTTT.

The V and J genes are TRBV6-5 and TRBJ1-2, with D perhaps TRBD1 (5 bases). In germline, CDR1 is MNHEY, CDR2 SVGAGI. The CDR3 is 14 amino acids. With 0 bases removed from V and 2 bases from J, the gap between germline ends came to 7 bases. The chain's CDR3 is CASSYSSGNYGYTF. CDR3 sequence (DNA): TGTGCCAGCAGTTACTCGTCAGGGAACTATGGCTACACCTTC.